Listed here is a single T cell receptor beta chain. Its cognate antigen has yet to be identified. No base qualities exist here, and no much larger clone lies one base off it. The data were obtained in a study of CD8+ T cells in alopecia areata (dated 2018 in TCRdb). About the full investigation: Treated patients were enrolled in an open-label pilot trial of oral tofacitinib, 5 to 10 mg twice daily, for moderate-to-severe alopecia areata. The RNA source kit depended on sample type: the PAXgene miRNA kit for fixed scalp, the miRNeasy kit for PBMCs, and the RNeasy kit for mouse skin. To study T cell clonal expansion in alopecia areata, the researchers applied high-throughput TCRbeta sequencing to both the C3H/HeJ mouse model and human patients. TCRbeta CDR3 regions were amplified by immunoSEQ multiplex PCR with 35 Vbeta forward and 13 Jbeta reverse primers. Patients received tofacitinib for 6 to 18 months and were then followed off drug for 6 months to check for delayed response and recurrence. Scalp clonality was compared across normal scalp (n=4), patchy alopecia areata scalp (n=8), and alopecia totalis/universalis scalp (n=8). Scalp tissue and sorted CD4+ and CD8+ peripheral blood T cells from patchy and totalis/universalis alopecia areata patients and from healthy controls were covered by human TCRbeta sequencing. Biopsies were taken from tofacitinib-treated patients at baseline and again at 4 and 24 weeks into treatment, and several of those patients also had a later scalp biopsy. Findings and caveats that apply to the study as a whole: Shared TCR sequences between patients were less evident than in mice, which may be partly attributable to HLA diversity in the patient population. Resident alphabeta T cells in normal human skin are also sequenced, complicating scalp TCR repertoire analysis, unlike mouse skin dominated by gammadelta T cells. Compared with normal scalp, lesional scalp, particularly in alopecia totalis/universalis, had higher clonality and more expanded CD8+ clones, which suggests antigenic drive.

Interpreted using the paper, the time point label stands for: baseline before oral tofacitinib. Lesional scalp punch biopsies and peripheral blood were obtained from alopecia areata patients. PBMCs were isolated by density centrifugation and stained for CD3, CD4 and CD8, after which CD4+ and CD8+ T cells were sorted on a FACSAria. Receptors were amplified or captured by the immunoSEQ multiplex PCR assay. To provide template for TCR sequencing, every sample had RNA extracted and reverse transcribed into cDNA. SuperScript III was used to make first-strand cDNA, primed with a 2:1 mix of oligo-dT and random hexamers. A synthetic immune receptor repertoire was used to measure amplification bias, and any remaining bias was corrected computationally. The paper's data handling went like this. Raw reads were preprocessed to remove errors, and CDR3 was defined by IMGT conventions from the conserved cysteine to phenylalanine. To get clonality, Shannon entropy was normalized by log2 of the number of productive unique TCRs and the result was subtracted from 1. Scalp TCRbeta sequences were cross-referenced with sorted blood CD4 and CD8 repertoires so that the CD4 or CD8 identity of scalp clones could be inferred. This is the immuneACCESS table as TCRdb keeps it, with only in-frame sequences that have V and J called. A part of the clones is gone; compared with another copy, unresolved V genes explain less than half, and the rest is unexplained. The DNA gave D and trimming, while V, J and clone size come from that table. The sample table holds 140,000 to 150,000 clones, of which around 60% were seen once. The top ten constitute around 6.6% of the sample.

Sequences KGHSH (CDR1) and LQKENI (CDR2) are obtained from the germline V gene. The CDR3 has 12 amino acids, counting the end cysteine and phenylalanine. Only the CDR3 DNA is retained, 36 bases long and in frame from the first base. The germline ends are 9 bases apart after V is trimmed by 4 bases and J by 8 bases. The TCR comes from a human donor with alopecia areata. The specimen was CD4+ T cells sorted from blood, collected at week 0. The chain is encoded by TRBV18 joined to TRBJ2-1, with the D gene not confidently named. The CDR3 protein sequence reads: CASSLTQHEQFF. The nucleotides read TGTGCCAGCTCACTAACCCAGCATGAGCAGTTCTTC. With the rest looked up from the reference TRBV18 and TRBJ2-1 genes rather than sequenced, the full variable domain is NAGVMQNPRHLVRRRGQEARLRCSPMKGHSHVYWYRQLPEEGLKFMVYLQKENIIDESGMPKERFSAEFPKEGPSILRIQQVVRGDSAAYFCASSLTQHEQFFGPGTRLTVL.